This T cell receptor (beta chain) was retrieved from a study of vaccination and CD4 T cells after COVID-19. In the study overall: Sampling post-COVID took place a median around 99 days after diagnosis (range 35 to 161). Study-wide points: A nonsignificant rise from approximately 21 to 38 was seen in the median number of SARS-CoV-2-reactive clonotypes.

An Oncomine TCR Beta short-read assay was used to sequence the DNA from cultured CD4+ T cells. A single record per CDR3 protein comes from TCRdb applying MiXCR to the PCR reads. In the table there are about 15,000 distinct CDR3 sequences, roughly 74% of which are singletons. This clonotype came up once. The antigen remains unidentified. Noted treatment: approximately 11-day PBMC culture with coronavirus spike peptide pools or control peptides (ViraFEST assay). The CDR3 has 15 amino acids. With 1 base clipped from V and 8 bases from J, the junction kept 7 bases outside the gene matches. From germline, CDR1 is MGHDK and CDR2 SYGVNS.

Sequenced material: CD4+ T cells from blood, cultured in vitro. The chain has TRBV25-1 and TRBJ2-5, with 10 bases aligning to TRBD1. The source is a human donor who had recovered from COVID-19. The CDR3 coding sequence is TGTGCCAGCAGTGAATGGGGGACAGGGGAAAGAACCCAGTACTTC. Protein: CASSEWGTGERTQYF.